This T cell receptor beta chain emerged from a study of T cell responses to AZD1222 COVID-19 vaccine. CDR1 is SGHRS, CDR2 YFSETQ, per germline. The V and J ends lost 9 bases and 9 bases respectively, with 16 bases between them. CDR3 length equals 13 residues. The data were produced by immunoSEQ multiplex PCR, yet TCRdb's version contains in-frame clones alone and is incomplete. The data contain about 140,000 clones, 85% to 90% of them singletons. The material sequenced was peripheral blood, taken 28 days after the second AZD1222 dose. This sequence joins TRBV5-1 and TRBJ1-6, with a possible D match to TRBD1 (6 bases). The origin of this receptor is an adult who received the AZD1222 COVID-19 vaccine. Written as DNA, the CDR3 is TGCGCCACTTCGAGGGGGGTGGGTTCACCCCTCCACTTT. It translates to CATSRGVGSPLHF.